These 4 T cell receptor beta chains were sequenced from one sample in a study of tumor-infiltrating lymphocytes in localized non-small cell lung cancer. The repertoire was sequenced with immunoSEQ multiplex PCR; TCRdb's copy has only in-frame clones and lacks some. The table records about 12,000 clones, 76% of them present only once. Sequenced input: uninvolved lung tissue not adjacent to the tumor. The receptors derive from a human donor with non-small cell lung cancer.

The chain couples TRBV6-5 to TRBJ2-3, with D unresolved. Germline V gene data show CDR1 as MNHEY and CDR2 as SVGAGI. CDR3 size: 16 residues. V was pared by 0 bases and J by 2 bases, with 12 bases between. The CDR3 DNA sequence: TGTGCCAGCAGTTACTCGGGCGCAGCAAACACAGATACGCAGTATTTT. It specifies CASSYSGAANTDTQYF.

The V gene is TRBV6-5, the J gene TRBJ1-5; no definite D call. Trimming removed 6 bases from V and 7 bases from J, with 13 bases in between. The CDR3 is 13 amino acids. Germline V gives CDR1 MNHEY, CDR2 SVGAGI. The CDR3 here is CASRSTLGQPQHF. CDR3 coding DNA: TGTGCCAGCAGGTCGACTCTGGGGCAGCCCCAGCATTTT.

Concerning this clone itself: Other DNA sequences in this specimen translate into the identical CDR3. V and J are TRBV2 and TRBJ2-7; D remains unclear. V was pared by 5 bases and J by 2 bases, with 10 bases between. The CDR3 has 13 amino acids. Germline CDR1 and CDR2: SNHLY and FYNNEI. This CDR3 reads CASSLPLTYEQYF. CDR3 DNA sequence: TGTGCCAGCAGTCTCCCCCTGACCTACGAGCAGTACTTC.

The V gene is TRBV29-1, the J gene TRBJ1-1; D ambiguous. Germline V gives CDR1 SQVTM, CDR2 ANQGSEA. CDR3 length: 15 amino acids. Trimming removed 7 bases at V and 3 bases at J, with 21 bases between. The CDR3 sequence is CSARQELTSYTEAFF. In DNA form, the CDR3 reads TGCAGCGCCCGCCAAGAACTTACAAGTTACACTGAAGCTTTCTTT. Combining the CDR3 with reference TRBV29-1 and TRBJ1-1 gives the whole variable domain SAVISQKPSRDICQRGTSLTIQCQVDSQVTMMFWYRQQPGQSLTLIATANQGSEATYESGFVIDKFPISRPNLTFSTLTVSNMSPEDSSIYLCSARQELTSYTEAFFGQGTRLTVV.